Listed below are T cell receptor beta chains from one sample, sequenced in a study of cytomegalovirus exposure and HLA in healthy donors. The method was immunoSEQ multiplex PCR; TCRdb's version includes in-frame clones alone and lacks a portion of them. The sample carries about 200,000 clones, 85% recorded once. Sequenced sample: PBMCs. The receptors were gathered from a woman between 45 and 60 years old in good health and CMV-seronegative. Both conserved end residues are part of each CDR3. D genes are given only for firm matches. Not every row has a clone size; where given, it reads once, few, many or a size class.

clone size: .
V gene: TRBV5-4
J gene: TRBJ2-1
D gene: .
CDR3 protein: CASSPGEATYNEQFF
CDR3 DNA: TGTGCCAGCAGCCCCGGGGAGGCTACATACAATGAGCAGTTCTTC

clone size: once
V gene: TRBV28
J gene: TRBJ1-5
D gene: TRBD1
CDR3 protein: CASSDGQGGLREPQHF
CDR3 DNA: TGTGCCAGCAGTGATGGACAGGGGGGCTTGAGGGAGCCCCAGCATTTT

clone size: .
V gene: TRBV28
J gene: TRBJ2-5
D gene: .
CDR3 protein: CASSLPGGGRETQYF
CDR3 DNA: TGTGCCAGCAGCCTGCCAGGAGGAGGAAGAGAGACCCAGTACTTC

clone size: .
V gene: TRBV10-3
J gene: TRBJ2-3
D gene: TRBD2
CDR3 protein: CAISESGTSGVSGTDTQYF
CDR3 DNA: TGTGCCATCAGTGAGTCAGGGACTAGCGGGGTGAGTGGCACAGATACGCAGTATTTT

clone size: few
V gene: TRBV5-1
J gene: TRBJ1-1
D gene: .
CDR3 protein: CASSLAVNTEAFF
CDR3 DNA: TGCGCCAGCAGCTTGGCAGTGAACACTGAAGCTTTCTTT

clone size: few
V gene: TRBV5-1
J gene: TRBJ2-2
D gene: .
CDR3 protein: CASSSASNRVTGELFF
CDR3 DNA: TGCGCCAGCAGCTCCGCGTCCAACAGGGTCACCGGGGAGCTGTTTTTT

clone size: .
V gene: TRBV5-4
J gene: TRBJ2-5
D gene: TRBD2
CDR3 protein: CASSLGGLAGQETQYF
CDR3 DNA: TGTGCCAGCAGCTTGGGGGGACTAGCGGGGCAAGAGACCCAGTACTTC

clone size: .
V gene: TRBV4-1
J gene: TRBJ2-1
D gene: TRBD2
CDR3 protein: CASSRVLAGGGEQFF
CDR3 DNA: TGCGCCAGCAGCCGGGTTCTAGCGGGAGGGGGGGAGCAGTTCTTC

clone size: .
V gene: TRBV14
J gene: TRBJ1-2
D gene: .
CDR3 protein: CASSPSMDYGYTF
CDR3 DNA: TGTGCCAGCAGCCCCAGTATGGACTATGGCTACACCTTC

clone size: few
V gene: TRBV2
J gene: TRBJ2-1
D gene: TRBD2
CDR3 protein: CASSEVVAGGEFF
CDR3 DNA: TGTGCCAGCAGTGAAGTGGTAGCGGGTGGGGAGTTCTTC

clone size: .
V gene: TRBV27
J gene: TRBJ1-6
D gene: .
CDR3 protein: CASSSLDSKNSPLHF
CDR3 DNA: TGTGCCAGCAGTTCTCTGGACAGTAAAAATTCACCCCTCCACTTT

clone size: .
V gene: TRBV19
J gene: TRBJ2-3
D gene: .
CDR3 protein: CASKDLTTQYF
CDR3 DNA: TGTGCCAGTAAAGATCTAACTACGCAGTATTTT

clone size: .
V gene: TRBV2
J gene: TRBJ1-5
D gene: .
CDR3 protein: CASSELYGSGNQPQHF
CDR3 DNA: TGTGCCAGCAGTGAATTGTATGGGAGCGGGAATCAGCCCCAGCATTTT

clone size: .
V gene: TRBV4-3
J gene: TRBJ2-3
D gene: .
CDR3 protein: CASSQGHGGQYF
CDR3 DNA: TGCGCCAGCAGCCAAGGTCACGGGGGGCAGTATTTT

clone size: .
V gene: TRBV6-1
J gene: TRBJ2-1
D gene: TRBD1
CDR3 protein: CASSTGTGPNEQFF
CDR3 DNA: TGTGCCAGCAGCACCGGGACAGGGCCCAATGAGCAGTTCTTC

clone size: .
V gene: TRBV5-4
J gene: TRBJ2-1
D gene: .
CDR3 protein: CASSPSQSEQFF
CDR3 DNA: TGTGCCAGCAGCCCTAGCCAGAGTGAGCAGTTCTTC

clone size: .
V gene: TRBV11-2
J gene: TRBJ2-3
D gene: .
CDR3 protein: CASSPTRGAGTDTQYF
CDR3 DNA: TGTGCCAGCAGCCCGACACGGGGGGCGGGGACAGATACGCAGTATTTT

clone size: .
V gene: TRBV29-1
J gene: TRBJ2-6
D gene: TRBD1
CDR3 protein: CSVEGTGAGANVLTF
CDR3 DNA: TGCAGCGTTGAAGGCACAGGGGCTGGGGCCAACGTCCTGACTTTC

clone size: .
V gene: TRBV30
J gene: TRBJ2-5
D gene: .
CDR3 protein: CAWSPWRGQETQYF
CDR3 DNA: TGTGCCTGGAGTCCCTGGCGGGGCCAAGAGACCCAGTACTTC

clone size: once
V gene: TRBV6-6
J gene: TRBJ2-3
D gene: .
CDR3 protein: CASSYRVHQRDTQYF
CDR3 DNA: TGTGCCAGCAGTTACCGGGTCCACCAAAGAGATACGCAGTATTTT

clone size: .
V gene: TRBV15
J gene: TRBJ2-5
D gene: TRBD1
CDR3 protein: CATSRDRGKETQYF
CDR3 DNA: TGTGCCACCAGCAGGGACAGGGGAAAAGAGACCCAGTACTTC

clone size: .
V gene: TRBV28
J gene: TRBJ2-7
D gene: .
CDR3 protein: CASSSFYEQYF
CDR3 DNA: TGTGCCAGCAGTTCCTTCTACGAGCAGTACTTC

clone size: .
V gene: TRBV18
J gene: TRBJ1-5
D gene: TRBD1
CDR3 protein: CASQGTENQPQHF
CDR3 DNA: TGTGCCAGTCAGGGGACAGAGAATCAGCCCCAGCATTTT

clone size: .
V gene: TRBV10-3
J gene: TRBJ1-6
D gene: .
CDR3 protein: CAISESGGLGSPLHF
CDR3 DNA: TGTGCCATCAGTGAGTCAGGCGGGCTTGGCTCACCCCTCCACTTT

clone size: .
V gene: TRBV27
J gene: TRBJ1-1
D gene: TRBD1
CDR3 protein: CASSSGTVLNTEAFF
CDR3 DNA: TGTGCCAGCAGTTCCGGGACAGTGCTAAACACTGAAGCTTTCTTT

clone size: .
V gene: TRBV7-9
J gene: TRBJ2-1
D gene: TRBD2
CDR3 protein: CSSSNLSGRATNEQFF
CDR3 DNA: TGTTCCAGCAGCAACCTGAGCGGGAGGGCCACCAATGAGCAGTTCTTC

clone size: .
V gene: TRBV15
J gene: TRBJ2-7
D gene: .
CDR3 protein: CATSSYSYEQYF
CDR3 DNA: TGTGCCACCAGCAGTTACTCCTACGAGCAGTACTTC

clone size: .
V gene: TRBV5-1
J gene: TRBJ2-5
D gene: TRBD1
CDR3 protein: CASSLGGQGRQETQYF
CDR3 DNA: TGCGCCAGCAGCTTGGGGGGACAGGGCCGCCAAGAGACCCAGTACTTC

clone size: few
V gene: TRBV5-1
J gene: TRBJ1-6
D gene: .
CDR3 protein: CASSYLSTDNSPLHF
CDR3 DNA: TGCGCCAGCAGCTACCTAAGTACGGATAATTCACCCCTCCACTTT

clone size: .
V gene: TRBV27
J gene: TRBJ2-7
D gene: TRBD1
CDR3 protein: CASSLDRASYEQYF
CDR3 DNA: TGTGCCAGCAGTTTAGACAGGGCCTCCTACGAGCAGTACTTC

clone size: .
V gene: TRBV6-1
J gene: TRBJ1-5
D gene: .
CDR3 protein: CASSGLQGSNQPQHF
CDR3 DNA: TGTGCCAGCAGTGGATTACAGGGTAGCAATCAGCCCCAGCATTTT

clone size: .
V gene: TRBV18
J gene: TRBJ1-2
D gene: .
CDR3 protein: CASSPTRQNNGYTF
CDR3 DNA: TGTGCCAGCTCACCCACCCGACAGAACAATGGCTACACCTTC

clone size: few
V gene: TRBV6-1
J gene: TRBJ2-7
D gene: .
CDR3 protein: CASSEVFSRSSYEQYF
CDR3 DNA: TGTGCCAGCAGTGAAGTTTTCTCACGTAGCTCCTACGAGCAGTACTTC

clone size: .
V gene: TRBV10-1
J gene: TRBJ2-1
D gene: TRBD2
CDR3 protein: CASSRGLAAHEQFF
CDR3 DNA: TGCGCCAGCAGTAGAGGGCTAGCGGCCCATGAGCAGTTCTTC

clone size: few
V gene: TRBV6-6
J gene: TRBJ2-7
D gene: TRBD1
CDR3 protein: CASSYGTGAYEQYF
CDR3 DNA: TGTGCCAGCAGTTACGGGACAGGGGCCTACGAGCAGTACTTC

clone size: .
V gene: TRBV7-9
J gene: TRBJ2-5
D gene: TRBD1
CDR3 protein: CSSSLGQGIETQYF
CDR3 DNA: TGTTCCAGCAGCTTAGGACAGGGCATAGAGACCCAGTACTTC

clone size: .
V gene: TRBV5-8
J gene: TRBJ2-5
D gene: TRBD2
CDR3 protein: CASSPSRLAGGREETQYF
CDR3 DNA: TGTGCCAGCAGCCCTTCGAGACTAGCGGGAGGGAGAGAAGAGACCCAGTACTTC

clone size: .
V gene: TRBV6-6
J gene: TRBJ2-5
D gene: .
CDR3 protein: CASSKISRGVQETQYF
CDR3 DNA: TGTGCCAGCAGCAAAATCTCCCGGGGAGTACAAGAGACCCAGTACTTC

clone size: .
V gene: TRBV18
J gene: TRBJ1-1
D gene: .
CDR3 protein: CASSQGNTEAFF
CDR3 DNA: TGTGCCAGCTCACAGGGGAACACTGAAGCCTTCTTT

clone size: once
V gene: TRBV4-1
J gene: TRBJ2-7
D gene: .
CDR3 protein: CASSQGKAGKIYEQYF
CDR3 DNA: TGCGCCAGCAGCCAAGGGAAGGCAGGTAAAATCTACGAGCAGTACTTC

clone size: once
V gene: TRBV10-2
J gene: TRBJ2-3
D gene: TRBD1
CDR3 protein: CASSVGQGTDTQYF
CDR3 DNA: TGCGCCAGCAGTGTAGGACAGGGAACAGATACGCAGTATTTT

clone size: once
V gene: TRBV7-9
J gene: TRBJ2-3
D gene: TRBD1
CDR3 protein: CASSARQGINTDTQYF
CDR3 DNA: TGTGCCAGCAGCGCTAGACAGGGAATTAACACAGATACGCAGTATTTT

clone size: .
V gene: TRBV30
J gene: TRBJ1-5
D gene: .
CDR3 protein: CAWSYRVGQPQHF
CDR3 DNA: TGTGCCTGGAGTTACAGGGTAGGTCAGCCCCAGCATTTT

clone size: .
V gene: TRBV30
J gene: TRBJ2-1
D gene: TRBD2
CDR3 protein: CAWSVRASGRDEQFF
CDR3 DNA: TGTGCCTGGAGTGTGAGGGCTAGCGGGAGGGATGAGCAGTTCTTC

clone size: .
V gene: TRBV30
J gene: TRBJ2-3
D gene: .
CDR3 protein: CAWNEGRSTDTQYF
CDR3 DNA: TGTGCCTGGAACGAGGGTAGGTCGACAGATACGCAGTATTTT

clone size: .
V gene: TRBV30
J gene: TRBJ2-5
D gene: .
CDR3 protein: CAWSGPLFQETQYF
CDR3 DNA: TGTGCCTGGAGTGGGCCATTATTTCAAGAGACCCAGTACTTC

clone size: .
V gene: TRBV27
J gene: TRBJ2-1
D gene: TRBD2
CDR3 protein: CASSSLTSGRAREQFF
CDR3 DNA: TGTGCCAGCAGTTCACTGACTAGCGGGAGGGCCCGGGAGCAGTTCTTC

clone size: .
V gene: TRBV18
J gene: TRBJ2-3
D gene: .
CDR3 protein: CASSPTGFADTQYF
CDR3 DNA: TGTGCCAGCTCACCTACAGGGTTCGCAGATACGCAGTATTTT